Following are 4 T cell receptor beta chains from one sample sequenced in a study of T cell responses to AZD1222 COVID-19 vaccine. Clones were sequenced by immunoSEQ multiplex PCR, and TCRdb holds only the in-frame ones, with some missing. The table has 90,000 to 120,000 clones, 87% seen once. The specimen was peripheral blood, collected 28 days after the second AZD1222 dose. The receptors were sampled from an adult who received the AZD1222 COVID-19 vaccine.

V usage is TRBV5-5 and J usage is TRBJ1-3, with D possibly matching TRBD1 (6 bases). CDR1 is SGHKS, CDR2 YYEKEE, per germline (reference sequence). This CDR3 is 16 amino acids long. V was trimmed by 2 bases and J by 0 bases, leaving 12 bases between them. CDR3 DNA: TGTGCCAGCAGCTTCGTGGGGGCCAACTCTGGAAACACCATATATTTT. Its translation is CASSFVGANSGNTIYF. Based on the CDR3 plus reference TRBV5-5 and TRBJ1-3, the full variable domain is DAGVTQSPTHLIKTRGQQVTLRCSPISGHKSVSWYQQVLGQGPQFIFQYYEKEERGRGNFPDRFSARQFPNYSSELNVNALLLGDSALYLCASSFVGANSGNTIYFGEGSWLTVV.

The J gene is TRBJ2-3, the V gene TRBV3-1 (or the pseudogene TRBV3-2); perhaps D is TRBD1 or TRBD2 (5 bases each). There are 14 residues in the CDR3. V was trimmed by 7 bases and J by 0 bases, leaving 11 bases between them. In germline, CDR1 is LGHDT, CDR2 YNNKEL (reference sequence). CDR3 bases: TGTGCCAGCACCGGGACGTCTAGCACAGATACGCAGTATTTT. Residues: CASTGTSSTDTQYF.

The chain carries TRBV12-3 or TRBV12-4 and TRBJ2-5; D remains ambiguous. The V and J ends lost 7 bases and 5 bases respectively, with 14 bases between them. The CDR3 runs to 13 residues. In DNA, the CDR3 is TGTGCCAGCAACGACGGTCTCGGGGAGACCCAGTACTTC. Translating it yields CASNDGLGETQYF.

The chain has TRBV11-2 and TRBJ2-1; TRBD2 aligns across 7 bases. The germline CDR1 and CDR2 sequences are SGHAT and FQNNGV. The CDR3 spans 14 residues. With 4 bases clipped from V and 4 bases from J, the junction kept 4 bases outside the gene matches. The CDR3 nucleotides are TGTGCCAGCAGCTCGGGGGGATATTACAATGAGCAGTTCTTC. Amino acids: CASSSGGYYNEQFF.